In this sample, the clone carrying this T cell receptor (beta chain) is medium-sized. Its antigen remains unknown. This sample was taken from a study of metastatic and nonmetastatic thyroid tumors. Study context: Both malignant and benign thyroid patients supplied peripheral blood and tumor or nodule tissue samples, across which the repertoires of these patients were then compared. Whole-study results and caveats: Reported TCR beta diversity, measured in blood and tumor, was significantly higher for malignant thyroid tumors than for benign nodules.

TCRdb reassembled clones from the PCR reads with MiXCR. The sample shows roughly 9,900 clones, roughly 28% of them seen only once. This CDR3 is 12 amino acids long. The V and J ends lost 8 bases and 4 bases, in that order; junction bases with no gene match: 0. Germline CDR1 is SGHAT and CDR2 is FQNNGV. Patients had received no treatment of any kind before thyroid surgery. The J gene is TRBJ1-3, the V gene TRBV11-2, with 9 bases matching TRBD1. The receptor's source is a male donor with papillary thyroid cancer or a benign thyroid nodule (not recorded which). Some clones in this sample may be carry-over from other donors' samples. Sequencing was done on a sample of tumor tissue. The CDR3 nucleotides read TGTGCCAGCGGACAGGGGGGAAACACCATATATTTT. Translated, it gives CASGQGGNTIYF.